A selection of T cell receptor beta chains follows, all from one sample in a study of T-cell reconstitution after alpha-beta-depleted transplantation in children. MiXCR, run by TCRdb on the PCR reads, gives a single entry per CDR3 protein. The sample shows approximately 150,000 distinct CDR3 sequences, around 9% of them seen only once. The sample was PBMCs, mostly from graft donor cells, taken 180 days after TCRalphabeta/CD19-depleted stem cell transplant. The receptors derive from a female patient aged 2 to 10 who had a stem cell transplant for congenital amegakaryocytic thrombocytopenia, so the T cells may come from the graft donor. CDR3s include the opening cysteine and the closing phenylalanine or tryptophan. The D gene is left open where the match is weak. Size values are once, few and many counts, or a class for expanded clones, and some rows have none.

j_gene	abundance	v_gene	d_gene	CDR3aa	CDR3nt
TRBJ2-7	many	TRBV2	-	CASSAGALGEQYF	TGTGCCAGCAGCGCCGGTGCTCTGGGCGAGCAGTACTTC
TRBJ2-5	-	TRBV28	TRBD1	CASSSKTGTGLETQYF	TGTGCCAGCAGTTCAAAGACCGGGACAGGGTTAGAGACCCAGTACTTC
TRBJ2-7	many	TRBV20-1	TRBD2	CSAVSSGASYEQYF	TGCAGTGCTGTATCCAGCGGGGCCTCCTACGAGCAGTACTTC
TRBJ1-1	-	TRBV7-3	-	CASSLANRATEAFF	TGTGCCAGCAGCCTCGCTAACAGGGCCACTGAAGCTTTCTTT
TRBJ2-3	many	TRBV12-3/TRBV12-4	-	CASRIGPDTDTQYF	TGTGCCAGCAGAATTGGACCAGACACAGATACGCAGTATTTT
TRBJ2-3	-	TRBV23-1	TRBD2	CASSPPEGLAGPTDTQYF	TGCGCCAGCAGTCCCCCGGAAGGACTAGCGGGACCAACAGATACGCAGTATTTT
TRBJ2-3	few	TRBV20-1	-	CSARETGITDTQYF	TGCAGTGCAAGAGAAACAGGGATCACAGATACGCAGTATTTT
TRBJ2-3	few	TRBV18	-	CASSPPFGGTDTQYF	TGTGCCAGCTCACCACCCTTCGGTGGCACAGATACGCAGTATTTT
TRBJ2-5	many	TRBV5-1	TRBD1	CASSLAVLGQRQETQYF	TGCGCCAGCAGCTTGGCCGTTTTGGGACAGCGACAAGAGACCCAGTACTTC
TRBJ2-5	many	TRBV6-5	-	CASSYMGARETQYF	TGTGCCAGCAGTTACATGGGGGCAAGGGAGACCCAGTACTTC
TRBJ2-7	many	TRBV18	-	CASSAIRGKYEQYF	TGTGCCAGCTCGGCTATCAGGGGCAAGTACGAGCAGTACTTC
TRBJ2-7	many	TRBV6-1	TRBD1	CASTIHGTEYYEQYF	TGTGCCAGCACTATTCACGGGACAGAATACTACGAGCAGTACTTC
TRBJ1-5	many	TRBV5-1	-	CASSLWPSTQPQHF	TGCGCCAGCAGCTTGTGGCCTTCCACTCAGCCCCAGCATTTT
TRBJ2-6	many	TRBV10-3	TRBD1	CAISGTGGGSGANVLTF	TGTGCCATCAGCGGAACAGGGGGCGGTTCTGGGGCCAACGTCCTGACTTTC
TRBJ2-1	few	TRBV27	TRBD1	CASSSGTGVWNEQFF	TGTGCCAGCAGTTCCGGGACAGGGGTTTGGAATGAGCAGTTCTTC
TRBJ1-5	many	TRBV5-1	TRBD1	CASSSTGTRQPQHF	TGCGCCAGCAGCTCGACAGGGACGCGCCAGCCCCAGCATTTT
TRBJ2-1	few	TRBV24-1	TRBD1	CATSDYTGTGVLNEQFF	TGTGCCACCAGTGATTATACCGGGACAGGGGTTCTCAATGAGCAGTTCTTC
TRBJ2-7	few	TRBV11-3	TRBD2	CASSLVPAGVVEQYF	TGTGCCAGCAGCTTAGTTCCAGCGGGAGTAGTTGAGCAGTACTTC
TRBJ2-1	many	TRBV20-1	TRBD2	CSAPRDYYQQFF	TGCAGTGCCCCACGGGACTACTATCAGCAGTTCTTC
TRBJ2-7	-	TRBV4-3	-	CASSPSDGPYEQYF	TGCGCCAGCAGCCCATCCGATGGGCCCTACGAGCAGTACTTC
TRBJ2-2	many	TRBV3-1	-	CASSQEGSYTGELFF	TGTGCCAGCAGCCAAGAGGGCAGCTACACCGGGGAGCTGTTTTTT
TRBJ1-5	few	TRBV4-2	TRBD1	CASSPGGLNQPQHF	TGTGCCAGCAGCCCAGGGGGCCTCAATCAGCCCCAGCATTTT
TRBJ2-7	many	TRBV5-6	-	CASSDLGDDDEQYF	TGTGCCAGCAGCGACCTAGGGGACGATGACGAGCAGTACTTC
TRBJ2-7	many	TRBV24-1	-	CATSDYTSSEQYF	TGTGCCACCAGTGATTACACTAGCTCCGAGCAGTACTTC
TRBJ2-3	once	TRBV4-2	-	CAMGPGVDSQYF	TGTGCCATGGGCCCCGGGGTCGATTCGCAGTATTTT
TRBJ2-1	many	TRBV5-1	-	CASSETSSYNEQFF	TGCGCCAGCAGCGAGACAAGCTCCTACAATGAGCAGTTCTTC
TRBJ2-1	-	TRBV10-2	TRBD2	CASSGTGRGLAGGYPYNEQFF	TGCGCCAGCAGTGGGACCGGCCGGGGACTAGCGGGAGGGTACCCGTACAATGAGCAGTTCTTC
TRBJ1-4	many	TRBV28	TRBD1	CASRDRGGEKLFF	TGTGCCAGCAGGGACAGGGGCGGTGAAAAACTGTTTTTT
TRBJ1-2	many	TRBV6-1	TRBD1	CASSQEGAPNYGYTF	TGTGCCAGCAGTCAAGAGGGGGCCCCTAACTATGGCTACACCTTC
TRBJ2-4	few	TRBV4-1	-	CASSPTTWAPAKNIQYF	TGCGCCAGCAGCCCTACTACCTGGGCCCCTGCCAAAAACATTCAGTACTTC
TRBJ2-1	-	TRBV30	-	CAWSFPGTRQFF	TGTGCCTGGAGTTTTCCCGGGACCCGGCAGTTCTTC
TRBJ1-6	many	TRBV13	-	CASSSQSSSYNSPLHF	TGTGCCAGCAGCTCCCAAAGCAGCTCCTATAATTCACCCCTCCACTTT
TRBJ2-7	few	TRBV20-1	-	CSARRPPAQYF	TGCAGTGCTAGGAGGCCTCCCGCGCAGTACTTC
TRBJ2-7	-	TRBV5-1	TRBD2	CASSFSGAGTSLSYEQYF	TGCGCCAGCAGCTTTTCTGGGGCTGGGACTAGCTTGAGCTACGAGCAGTACTTC
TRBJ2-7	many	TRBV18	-	CASSPQKDTNEQYF	TGTGCCAGCTCACCACAGAAGGATACGAACGAGCAGTACTTC
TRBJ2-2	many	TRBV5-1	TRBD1	CASISGTANTGELFF	TGCGCCAGCATTTCCGGGACAGCTAACACCGGGGAGCTGTTTTTT
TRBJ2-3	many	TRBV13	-	CASSLGTWGPDTQYF	TGTGCCAGCAGCTTAGGAACTTGGGGCCCAGATACGCAGTATTTT
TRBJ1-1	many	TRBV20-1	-	CSARGRARMNTEAFF	TGCAGTGCTAGGGGACGGGCCCGAATGAACACTGAAGCTTTCTTT
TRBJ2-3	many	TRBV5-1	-	CASSSLGGVRTDTQYF	TGCGCCAGCAGCTCTCTTGGGGGCGTAAGAACAGATACGCAGTATTTT
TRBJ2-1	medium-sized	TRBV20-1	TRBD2	CSARDWAGVVFDEQFF	TGCAGTGCTAGAGATTGGGCGGGAGTCGTCTTCGATGAGCAGTTCTTC
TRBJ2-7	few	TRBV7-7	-	CASSLGGGREQYF	TGTGCCAGCAGCTTGGGGGGGGGCCGCGAGCAGTACTTC
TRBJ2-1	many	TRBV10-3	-	CALGNDPNEQFF	TGTGCCCTGGGAAATGACCCCAATGAGCAGTTCTTC
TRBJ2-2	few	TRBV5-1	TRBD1	CASSSGQIPEELFF	TGCGCCAGCAGCTCGGGACAGATCCCCGAGGAGCTGTTTTTT
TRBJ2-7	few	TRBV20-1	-	CSARPTSYEQYF	TGCAGTGCAAGGCCAACTAGCTACGAGCAGTACTTC
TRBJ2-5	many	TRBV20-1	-	CSASAGRQETQYF	TGCAGTGCTAGTGCGGGGCGTCAAGAGACCCAGTACTTC
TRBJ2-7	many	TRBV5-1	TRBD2	CASSLTSGRVEQYF	TGCGCCAGCAGCTTGACTAGCGGGAGGGTAGAGCAGTACTTC
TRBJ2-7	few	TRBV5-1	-	CASSLDPRSYEQYF	TGCGCCAGCAGCTTGGATCCCCGTTCCTACGAGCAGTACTTC
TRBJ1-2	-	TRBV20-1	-	CSARTDYGYTF	TGCAGTGCGCGGACAGACTATGGCTACACCTTC
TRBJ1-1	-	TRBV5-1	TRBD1	CASSGPRTGNFQVETEAFF	TGCGCCAGCAGCGGTCCGAGGACAGGGAACTTCCAGGTGGAGACTGAAGCTTTCTTT
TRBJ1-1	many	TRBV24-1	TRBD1	CATSDTGTGITEAFF	TGTGCCACCAGTGACACCGGGACAGGGATCACTGAAGCTTTCTTT
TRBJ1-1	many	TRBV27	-	CASSSMWPVNTEAFF	TGTGCCAGCAGTTCCATGTGGCCAGTGAACACTGAAGCTTTCTTT
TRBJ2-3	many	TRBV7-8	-	CASSLGFSTDTQYF	TGTGCCAGCAGCTTGGGCTTTAGCACAGATACGCAGTATTTT